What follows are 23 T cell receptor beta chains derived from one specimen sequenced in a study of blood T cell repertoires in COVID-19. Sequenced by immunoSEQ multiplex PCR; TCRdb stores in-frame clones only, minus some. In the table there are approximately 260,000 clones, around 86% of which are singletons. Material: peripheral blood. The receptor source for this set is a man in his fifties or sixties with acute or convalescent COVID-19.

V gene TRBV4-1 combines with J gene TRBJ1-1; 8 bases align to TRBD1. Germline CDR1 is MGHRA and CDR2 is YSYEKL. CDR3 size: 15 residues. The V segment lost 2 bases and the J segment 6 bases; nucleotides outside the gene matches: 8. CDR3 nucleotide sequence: TGCGCCAGCAGCCAACCCCTACACAGGGGGGCTGAAGCTTTCTTT. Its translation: CASSQPLHRGAEAFF.

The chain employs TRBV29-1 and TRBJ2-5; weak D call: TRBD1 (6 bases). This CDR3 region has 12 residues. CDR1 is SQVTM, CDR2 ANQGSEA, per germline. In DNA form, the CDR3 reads TGCAGTAGGGGACAAACAGAAGAGACCCAGTACTTC. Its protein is CSRGQTEETQYF. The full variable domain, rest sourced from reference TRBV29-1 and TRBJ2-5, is SAVISQKPSRDICQRGTSLTIQCQVDSQVTMMFWYRQQPGQSLTLIATANQGSEATYESGFVIDKFPISRPNLTFSTLTVSNMSPEDSSIYLCSRGQTEETQYFGPGTRLLVL.

CDR3 in DNA: TGTGCCAGCAGCCGCGACAGGGCCGAGCAGTACTTC. Translating it yields CASSRDRAEQYF. V and J are TRBV9 and TRBJ2-7, with TRBD1 matching over 7 bases. The CDR3 is 12 residues long. V lost 4 bases to trimming and J lost 6 bases; unmatched junction nucleotides: 4. Germline CDR1 reads SGDLS; CDR2 reads YYNGEE.

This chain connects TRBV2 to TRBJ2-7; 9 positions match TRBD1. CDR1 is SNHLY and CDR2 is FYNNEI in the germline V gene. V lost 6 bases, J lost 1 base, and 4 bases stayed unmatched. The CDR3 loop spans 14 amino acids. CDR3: CASRRDRESYEQYF. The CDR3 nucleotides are TGTGCCAGCAGGAGGGACAGGGAATCCTACGAGCAGTACTTC. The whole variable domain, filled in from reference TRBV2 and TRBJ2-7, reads EPEVTQTPSHQVTQMGQEVILRCVPISNHLYFYWYRQILGQKVEFLVSFYNNEISEKSEIFDDQFSVERPDGSNFTLKIRSTKLEDSAMYFCASRRDRESYEQYFGPGTRLTVT.

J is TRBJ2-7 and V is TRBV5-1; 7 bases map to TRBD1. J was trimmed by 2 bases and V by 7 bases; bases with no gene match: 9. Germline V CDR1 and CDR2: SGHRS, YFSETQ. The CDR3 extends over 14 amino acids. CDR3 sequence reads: CASRQQGPTYEQYF. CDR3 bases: TGCGCCAGCCGCCAACAGGGGCCGACCTACGAGCAGTACTTC.

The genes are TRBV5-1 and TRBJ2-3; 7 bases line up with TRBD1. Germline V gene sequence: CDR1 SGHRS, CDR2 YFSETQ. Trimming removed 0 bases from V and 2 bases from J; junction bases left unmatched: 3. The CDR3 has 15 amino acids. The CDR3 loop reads CASSLEGQFTDTQYF. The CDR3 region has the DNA TGCGCCAGCAGCTTGGAGGGACAGTTCACAGATACGCAGTATTTT.

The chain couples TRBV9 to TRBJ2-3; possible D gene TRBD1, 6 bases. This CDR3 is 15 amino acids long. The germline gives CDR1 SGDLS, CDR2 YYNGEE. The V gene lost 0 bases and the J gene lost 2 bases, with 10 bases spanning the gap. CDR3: CASSVGDITTDTQYF. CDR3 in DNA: TGTGCCAGCAGCGTAGGGGACATAACCACAGATACGCAGTATTTT.

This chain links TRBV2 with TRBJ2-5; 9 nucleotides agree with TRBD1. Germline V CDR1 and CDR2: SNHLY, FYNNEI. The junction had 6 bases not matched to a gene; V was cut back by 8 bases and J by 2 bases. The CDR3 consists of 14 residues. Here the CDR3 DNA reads TGTGCCAGCGGCGGACAGGGGAAACAAGAGACCCAGTACTTC. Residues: CASGGQGKQETQYF.

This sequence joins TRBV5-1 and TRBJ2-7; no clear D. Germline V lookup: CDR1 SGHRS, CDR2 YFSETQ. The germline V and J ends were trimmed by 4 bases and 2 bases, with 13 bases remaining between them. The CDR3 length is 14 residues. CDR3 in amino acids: CASSTDTSTYEQYF. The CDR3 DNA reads TGCGCCAGCAGCACCGACACGTCAACCTACGAGCAGTACTTC.

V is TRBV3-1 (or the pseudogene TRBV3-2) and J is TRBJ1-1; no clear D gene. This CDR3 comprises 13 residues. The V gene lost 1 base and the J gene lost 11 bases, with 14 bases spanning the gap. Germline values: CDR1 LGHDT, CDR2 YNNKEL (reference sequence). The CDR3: CASSQVSGKLAFF. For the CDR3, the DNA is TGTGCCAGCAGCCAAGTCTCCGGGAAGCTGGCTTTCTTT.

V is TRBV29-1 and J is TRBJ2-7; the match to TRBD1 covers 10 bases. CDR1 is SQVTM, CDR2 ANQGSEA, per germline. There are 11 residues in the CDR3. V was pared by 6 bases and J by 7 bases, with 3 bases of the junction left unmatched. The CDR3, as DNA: TGCAGCGTCGGGACAGGGGTAGAGCAGTACTTC. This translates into CSVGTGVEQYF.

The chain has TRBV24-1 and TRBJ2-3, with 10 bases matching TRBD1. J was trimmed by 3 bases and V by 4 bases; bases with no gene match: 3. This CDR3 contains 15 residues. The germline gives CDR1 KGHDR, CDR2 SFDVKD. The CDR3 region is CATSERQGATDTQYF. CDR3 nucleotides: TGTGCCACCAGTGAACGACAGGGGGCGACAGATACGCAGTATTTT.

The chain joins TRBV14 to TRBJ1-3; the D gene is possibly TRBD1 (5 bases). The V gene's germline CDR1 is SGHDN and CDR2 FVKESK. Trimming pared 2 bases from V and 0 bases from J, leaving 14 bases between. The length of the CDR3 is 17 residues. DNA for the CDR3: TGTGCCAGCAGCCAACAAGCAGGGCCTTTCTCTGGAAACACCATATATTTT. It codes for CASSQQAGPFSGNTIYF.

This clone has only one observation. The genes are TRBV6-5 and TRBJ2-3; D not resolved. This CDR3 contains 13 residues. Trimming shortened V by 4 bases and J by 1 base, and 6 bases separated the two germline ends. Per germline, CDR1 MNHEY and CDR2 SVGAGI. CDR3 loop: CASSFKRTDTQYF. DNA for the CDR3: TGTGCCAGCAGTTTTAAGCGCACAGATACGCAGTATTTT.

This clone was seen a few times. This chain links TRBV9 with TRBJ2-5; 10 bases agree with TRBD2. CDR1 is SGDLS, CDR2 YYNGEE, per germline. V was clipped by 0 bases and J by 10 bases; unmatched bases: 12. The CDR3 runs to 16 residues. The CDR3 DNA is TGTGCCAGCAGCGTAGTAGCTAGCGGGGGCAAGAGAATCCAGTACTTC. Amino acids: CASSVVASGGKRIQYF.

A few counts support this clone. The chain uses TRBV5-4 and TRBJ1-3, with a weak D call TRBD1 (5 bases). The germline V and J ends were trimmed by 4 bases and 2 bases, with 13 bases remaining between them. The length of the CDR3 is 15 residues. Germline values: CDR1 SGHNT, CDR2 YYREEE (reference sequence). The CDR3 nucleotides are TGTGCCAGCAGCCGTGACAGATGGGCTGGAAACACCATATATTTT. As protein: CASSRDRWAGNTIYF.

The CDR3 sequence is CASSYLGREAFF. The CDR3 DNA follows: TGTGCCAGCAGTTACCTTGGCAGGGAAGCTTTCTTT. This chain joins TRBV6-5 and TRBJ1-1; D gene unclear. The CDR3 sequence is 12 residues long. The ends were cut back, 2 bases at V and 8 bases at J, with 9 bases in the middle. Germline CDR1 is MNHEY and CDR2 is SVGAGI.

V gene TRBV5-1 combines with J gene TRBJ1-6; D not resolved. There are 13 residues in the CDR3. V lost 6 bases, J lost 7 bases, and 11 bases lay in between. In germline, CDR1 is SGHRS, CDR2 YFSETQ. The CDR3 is CASTDTLNSPLHF. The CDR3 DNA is TGCGCCAGCACCGACACTCTCAATTCACCCCTCCACTTT.

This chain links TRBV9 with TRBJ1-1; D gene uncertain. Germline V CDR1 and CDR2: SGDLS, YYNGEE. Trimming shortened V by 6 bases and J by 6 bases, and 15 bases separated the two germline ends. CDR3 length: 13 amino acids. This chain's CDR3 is CASTPGGSAEAFF. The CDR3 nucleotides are TGTGCCAGCACCCCGGGTGGGTCGGCTGAAGCTTTCTTT.

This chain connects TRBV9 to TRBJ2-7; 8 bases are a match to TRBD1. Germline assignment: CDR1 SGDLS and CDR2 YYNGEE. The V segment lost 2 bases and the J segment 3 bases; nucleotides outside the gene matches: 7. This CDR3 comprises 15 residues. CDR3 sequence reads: CASSVGQESFYEQYF. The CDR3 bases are TGTGCCAGCAGCGTGGGACAGGAGTCGTTCTACGAGCAGTACTTC.

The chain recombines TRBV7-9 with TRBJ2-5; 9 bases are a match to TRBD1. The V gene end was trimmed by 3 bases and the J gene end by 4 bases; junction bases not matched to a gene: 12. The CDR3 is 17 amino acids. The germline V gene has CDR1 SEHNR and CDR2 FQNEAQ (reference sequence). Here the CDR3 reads CASSLDPTGGASETQYF. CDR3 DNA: TGTGCCAGCAGCTTGGACCCGACAGGGGGGGCTTCAGAGACCCAGTACTTC.

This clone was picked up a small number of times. CDR3 residues: CAWNRGANQPQHF. DNA of the CDR3: TGTGCCTGGAACAGGGGGGCGAATCAGCCCCAGCATTTT. The chain has TRBV30 and TRBJ1-5; 8 bases fit TRBD1. The CDR3 loop spans 13 amino acids. Germline CDR1 GTSNPN, CDR2 SVGIG (reference sequence). Trimming took 4 bases from V and 4 from J; bases not matched to a gene: 3.

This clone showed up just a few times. Here the CDR3 reads CASSQVGFDGEQYF. CDR3 DNA: TGTGCCAGCAGCCAAGTTGGCTTTGATGGCGAGCAGTACTTC. The chain joins TRBV3-1 (or the pseudogene TRBV3-2) to TRBJ2-7; D remains unclear. Germline-derived CDR1 and CDR2 are LGHDT and YNNKEL (reference sequence). The CDR3 totals 14 residues. V lost 1 base and J 6 bases, leaving 13 bases between the germline ends.